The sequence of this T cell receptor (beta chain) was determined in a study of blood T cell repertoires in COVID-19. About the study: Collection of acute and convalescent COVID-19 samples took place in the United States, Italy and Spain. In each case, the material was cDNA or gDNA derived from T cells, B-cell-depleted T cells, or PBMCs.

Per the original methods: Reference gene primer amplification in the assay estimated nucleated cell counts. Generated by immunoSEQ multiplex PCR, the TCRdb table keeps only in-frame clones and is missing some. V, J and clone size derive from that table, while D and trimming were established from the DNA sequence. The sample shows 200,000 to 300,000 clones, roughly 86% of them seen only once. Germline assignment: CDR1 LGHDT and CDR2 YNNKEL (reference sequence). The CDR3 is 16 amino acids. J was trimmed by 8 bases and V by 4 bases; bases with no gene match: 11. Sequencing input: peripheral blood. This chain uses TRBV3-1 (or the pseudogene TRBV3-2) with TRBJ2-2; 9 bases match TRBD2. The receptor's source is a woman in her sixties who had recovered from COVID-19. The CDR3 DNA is TGTGCCAGCAGCCCCCGGTGGGTAGCGGGGGAAGGGGAGCTGTTTTTT. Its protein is CASSPRWVAGEGELFF.